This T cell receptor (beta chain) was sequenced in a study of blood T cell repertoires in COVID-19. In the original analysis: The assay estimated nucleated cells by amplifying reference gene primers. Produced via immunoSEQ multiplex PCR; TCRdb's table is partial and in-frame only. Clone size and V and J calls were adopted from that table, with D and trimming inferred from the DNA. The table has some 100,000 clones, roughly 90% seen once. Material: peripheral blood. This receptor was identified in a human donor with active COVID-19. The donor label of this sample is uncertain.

The CDR3 nucleotides read TGTGCCAGCAGCTTGGCAACAGGGGGAATTGAAAAACTGTTTTTT. Translated: CASSLATGGIEKLFF. The chain links TRBV5-6 to TRBJ1-4, with 8 bases fitting TRBD1. The V segment lost 0 bases and the J segment 7 bases; nucleotides outside the gene matches: 5. The CDR3 contains 15 residues. In germline, CDR1 is SGHDT, CDR2 YYEEEE.